The 31 T cell receptor beta chains given below trace back to one sample, sequenced in a study of T cell changes during pregnancy in multiple sclerosis (dated by TCRdb to the late 2010s). Libraries came from the immunoSEQ multiplex PCR assay. This immuneACCESS table, as held by TCRdb, lists in-frame sequences with V and J called but not all clones. Of the missing ones, under half trace to an unresolved V gene in checked studies; the others have no known cause. For this sample there are around 31,000 clones; about 90% appear just once. Around 0.77% of the sample belongs to the ten largest clones. This specimen consisted of CD4+ T cells from peripheral blood mononuclear cells, obtained in the first trimester of pregnancy. The source is a female donor in good health, enrolled as a control in a pregnancy study.

This chain uses TRBV5-1 with TRBJ2-1; TRBD2 is a possible D gene (6 bases). The CDR3 loop spans 13 amino acids. The ends were cut back, 4 bases at V and 9 bases at J, with 14 bases in the middle. CDR1 and CDR2 from the germline V gene are SGHRS and YFSETQ. The CDR3 region has the DNA TGCGCCAGCAGCCCGCTGGGAGGCCCTGAGCAGTTCTTC. Amino acid sequence: CASSPLGGPEQFF. The complete variable domain, with remaining parts taken from reference TRBV5-1 and TRBJ2-1, reads KAGVTQTPRYLIKTRGQQVTLSCSPISGHRSVSWYQQTPGQGLQFLFEYFSETQRNKGNFPGRFSGRQFSNSRSEMNVSTLELGDSALYLCASSPLGGPEQFFGPGTRLTVL.

The gene calls are TRBV7-2 and TRBJ2-7; 7 bases map to TRBD2. CDR1 and CDR2 (germline): SGHTA, FQGNSA. CDR3 size: 14 residues. The V segment lost 5 bases and the J segment 3 bases; nucleotides outside the gene matches: 7. This chain's CDR3 is CASSLGRQVYEQYF. In DNA form, the CDR3 reads TGTGCCAGCAGCCTCGGGAGGCAGGTCTACGAGCAGTACTTC.

The J gene is TRBJ2-3, the V gene TRBV19; 8 bases agree with TRBD2. The CDR3 contains 16 residues. Trimming took 3 bases from V and 6 from J; bases not matched to a gene: 11. The V gene's germline CDR1 is LNHDA and CDR2 SQIVND (reference sequence). This CDR3 reads CASSIFSGGAGDTQYF. Here the CDR3 DNA reads TGTGCCAGTAGTATCTTCTCCGGGGGGGCCGGGGATACGCAGTATTTT.

The gene calls are TRBV25-1 and TRBJ1-2, with D perhaps matching TRBD1 (5 bases). CDR1 is MGHDK, CDR2 SYGVNS, per germline. Trimming shortened V by 7 bases and J by 4 bases, and 16 bases separated the two germline ends. CDR3 size: 14 residues. The CDR3 nucleotides read TGTGCCAGCACCCCTTCGGGACTCTCCTATGGCTACACCTTC. Its translation is CASTPSGLSYGYTF.

The sample holds one count of this clone. The genes are TRBV7-3 and TRBJ1-2; 7 nucleotides align to TRBD1. J was trimmed by 8 bases and V by 5 bases; bases with no gene match: 8. The CDR3 is made up of 13 amino acids. Germline V lookup: CDR1 SGHTA, CDR2 FQGTGA. The CDR3 DNA reads TGTGCCAGCAGCCTCAGGGGGGACTCGGGCTACACCTTC. Its translation: CASSLRGDSGYTF.

The J gene is TRBJ1-5, the V gene TRBV7-8; TRBD1 aligns across 8 bases. The CDR3 covers 17 residues. Germline V gives CDR1 SGHVS, CDR2 FQNEAQ. With V trimmed by 2 bases and J by 5 bases, 11 bases remained unmatched. The CDR3 loop is CASSLQIGQGKDQPQHF. The CDR3 DNA sequence: TGTGCCAGCAGCTTACAGATCGGACAGGGTAAAGATCAGCCCCAGCATTTT.

The chain recombines TRBV27 with TRBJ1-6; 8 nucleotides match TRBD1. The CDR3 has 15 amino acids. V dropped 5 bases and J dropped 7; count of bases not matched to a gene: 7. Germline lookup yields CDR1 MNHEY and CDR2 SMNVEV (reference sequence). CDR3 nucleotides: TGTGCCAGCAGTCTGCGGGACAGGCAAAATTCACCCCTCCACTTT. Translation: CASSLRDRQNSPLHF.

This clone was detected only once. The rearrangement uses TRBV6-1 and TRBJ2-7, with 10 bases that match TRBD2. This CDR3 spans 15 amino acids. Germline lookup yields CDR1 MNHNS and CDR2 SASEGT. Trimming at V came to 5 bases and at J to 1 base, leaving 5 bases not matched to a gene. This chain's CDR3 is CASSRSSGSSYEQYF. The CDR3, as DNA: TGTGCCAGCAGTAGGTCTAGCGGGAGTTCCTACGAGCAGTACTTC.

The genes are TRBV7-2 and TRBJ1-1; D is ambiguous. Germline CDR1 reads SGHTA; CDR2 reads FQGNSA. CDR3 size: 14 residues. Trimming left V 0 bases short and J 5 bases short, with 10 bases between. The chain's CDR3 is CASSLAEGRTEAFF. The CDR3 DNA follows: TGTGCCAGCAGCTTAGCGGAGGGAAGGACTGAAGCTTTCTTT.

V usage is TRBV15 and J usage is TRBJ1-3; D call uncertain. V shed 5 bases and J shed 3 bases, with 8 bases lying between them. The CDR3 spans 13 residues. Per germline, CDR1 LNHNV and CDR2 YYDKDF (reference sequence). The CDR3 DNA is TGTGCCACCAGCCTCTCCCTTGGAAACACCATATATTTT. Protein: CATSLSLGNTIYF.

The chain links TRBV9 to TRBJ1-5; D is unclear. The germline CDR1 and CDR2 sequences are SGDLS and YYNGEE. This CDR3 comprises 13 residues. Deletions cut 0 bases from V and 9 bases from J, with 10 bases between. The CDR3 sequence is CASSVVEAGPQHF. For the CDR3, the DNA is TGTGCCAGCAGCGTAGTAGAGGCCGGGCCCCAGCATTTT.

This clone was seen a single time. The J gene is TRBJ1-2, the V gene TRBV18, with 10 bases that match TRBD1. The CDR3 spans 16 residues. V dropped 0 bases and J dropped 6; count of bases not matched to a gene: 7. Germline V CDR1 and CDR2: KGHSH, LQKENI. The CDR3 DNA follows: TGTGCCAGCTCACCACCGGGACAGGGGATGATAAATGGCTACACCTTC. Protein sequence: CASSPPGQGMINGYTF.

The V gene is TRBV19, the J gene TRBJ2-7, with 8 nucleotides matching TRBD1. Germline V gives CDR1 LNHDA, CDR2 SQIVND (reference sequence). CDR3 length: 14 amino acids. Trimming at V came to 5 bases and at J to 2 bases, leaving 5 bases not matched to a gene. The CDR3 coding sequence is TGTGCCAGTAGTGATACAGGGGGAACCTACGAGCAGTACTTC. Amino acid sequence: CASSDTGGTYEQYF. Variable domain in full (rest from reference TRBV19 and TRBJ2-7): DGGITQSPKYLFRKEGQNVTLSCEQNLNHDAMYWYRQDPGQGLRLIYYSQIVNDFQKGDIAEGYSVSREKKESFPLTVTSAQKNPTAFYLCASSDTGGTYEQYFGPGTRLTVT.

This chain joins TRBV30 and TRBJ2-2; tentatively, D is TRBD1 (6 bases). Germline V gives CDR1 GTSNPN, CDR2 SVGIG (reference sequence). Trimming took 4 bases from V and 3 from J, leaving 6 bases between them. CDR3 size: 12 residues. The DNA for the CDR3 is TGTGCCTGGAACAGGGACACCGGGGAGCTGTTTTTT. This codes for CAWNRDTGELFF.

The genes are TRBV4-3 and TRBJ1-6; D is ambiguous. The CDR3 is 13 amino acids. Germline values: CDR1 LGHNA, CDR2 YSLEER. Trimming left V 5 bases short and J 13 bases short, with 15 bases between. The CDR3 loop is CASSSAADYPLHF. CDR3 DNA sequence: TGCGCCAGCAGCTCAGCGGCGGATTATCCCCTCCACTTT.

The V gene is TRBV11-2, the J gene TRBJ2-7; TRBD2 matches 11 bases. The CDR3 extends over 16 amino acids. The junction had 7 bases not matched to a gene; V was cut back by 5 bases and J by 1 base. CDR1 is SGHAT and CDR2 is FQNNGV in the germline V gene. This CDR3 reads CASSLPLAGGSYEQYF. DNA for the CDR3: TGTGCCAGCAGCCTGCCTCTAGCGGGGGGTTCCTACGAGCAGTACTTC.

The V gene is TRBV4-3, the J gene TRBJ2-3; 8 bases agree with TRBD2. V lost 0 bases and J lost 2; bases outside the gene matches: 7. This CDR3 has 17 amino acids. CDR1 is LGHNA and CDR2 is YSLEER in the germline V gene. Here the CDR3 DNA reads TGCGCCAGCAGCCAAGATCGAGTAGCGGGGAACACAGATACGCAGTATTTT. It codes for CASSQDRVAGNTDTQYF.

This CDR3 reads CASSFQFNSPLHF. The CDR3 DNA follows: TGTGCCAGCAGCTTTCAGTTTAATTCACCCCTCCACTTT. This chain joins TRBV11-2 and TRBJ1-6; D remains ambiguous. Germline assignment: CDR1 SGHAT and CDR2 FQNNGV. The CDR3 runs 13 residues. Trimming took 3 bases from V and 6 from J, leaving 6 bases between them.

The J gene is TRBJ2-7, the V gene TRBV7-2; tentatively, D is TRBD2 (5 bases). The germline gives CDR1 SGHTA, CDR2 FQGNSA. The germline V and J ends were trimmed by 3 bases and 0 bases, with 12 bases remaining between them. The CDR3 totals 15 residues. Here the CDR3 reads CASSFPTGSSYEQYF. CDR3 nucleotide sequence: TGTGCCAGCAGCTTCCCGACGGGAAGCTCCTACGAGCAGTACTTC.

This chain links TRBV5-1 with TRBJ2-7; maybe TRBD1 (5 bases). V was pared by 4 bases and J by 3 bases, with 14 bases between. In germline, CDR1 is SGHRS, CDR2 YFSETQ. This CDR3 has 14 amino acids. CDR3 DNA: TGCGCCAGCAGCACCCTCCCAGGGTTCTACGAGCAGTACTTC. It encodes CASSTLPGFYEQYF. The entire variable domain, with the rest obtained from reference TRBV5-1 and TRBJ2-7, is as follows: KAGVTQTPRYLIKTRGQQVTLSCSPISGHRSVSWYQQTPGQGLQFLFEYFSETQRNKGNFPGRFSGRQFSNSRSEMNVSTLELGDSALYLCASSTLPGFYEQYFGPGTRLTVT.

The chain carries TRBV2 and TRBJ1-6; a weak D match, TRBD1 (5 bases). Trimming pared 3 bases from V and 7 bases from J, leaving 7 bases between. Germline V gene sequence: CDR1 SNHLY, CDR2 FYNNEI. There are 13 residues in the CDR3. The CDR3 sequence: CASSDQGNSPLHF. In nucleotides, the CDR3 is TGTGCCAGCAGTGACCAGGGAAATTCACCCCTCCACTTT.

The V gene is TRBV11-3, the J gene TRBJ2-5; TRBD1 matches 10 bases. CDR3 length: 15 amino acids. V dropped 5 bases and J dropped 3; count of bases not matched to a gene: 6. The germline CDR1 and CDR2 sequences are SGHNT and YENEEA. Here the CDR3 reads CASSRGQGFEETQYF. CDR3 DNA: TGTGCCAGCAGCCGGGGACAGGGGTTTGAAGAGACCCAGTACTTC.

For the CDR3, the DNA is TGTGCCAGCAGTTACTCGCGGCGGGCGAGCACAGATACGCAGTATTTT. It is translated as CASSYSRRASTDTQYF. The rearrangement links TRBV6-5 to TRBJ2-3; TRBD2 is a possible D gene (5 bases). Germline CDR1 reads MNHEY; CDR2 reads SVGAGI. V was cut by 0 bases and J by 0 bases, with 10 bases left in between. The CDR3 is 16 amino acids.

V and J are TRBV18 and TRBJ1-1; TRBD1 aligns across 8 bases. Germline V lookup: CDR1 KGHSH, CDR2 LQKENI. Trimming cost V 0 bases and J 5 bases; bases outside gene matches: 14. The CDR3 is 18 amino acids. This CDR3 is CASSPPMRSGTGGTEAFF. In DNA form, the CDR3 reads TGTGCCAGCTCACCACCGATGAGGAGCGGAACAGGGGGGACTGAAGCTTTCTTT.

The chain employs TRBV18 and TRBJ2-5, with 12 bases that match TRBD2. J gave up 3 bases and V 2 bases, and 1 base lay outside the gene matches. Per germline, CDR1 KGHSH and CDR2 LQKENI. The CDR3 extends over 15 amino acids. The CDR3 spells CASSPGLAGKETQYF. CDR3 coding DNA: TGTGCCAGCTCACCAGGACTAGCGGGGAAAGAGACCCAGTACTTC.

The chain uses TRBV30 and TRBJ2-1; D ambiguous. Trimming shortened V by 2 bases and J by 10 bases, and 12 bases separated the two germline ends. CDR3 length: 12 residues. In germline, CDR1 is GTSNPN, CDR2 SVGIG (reference sequence). CDR3 sequence (DNA): TGTGCCTGGAGTTCTCAGGCTATAGAGCAGTTCTTC. It codes for CAWSSQAIEQFF.

The V call is TRBV30, the J call TRBJ1-2; D possibly corresponds to TRBD1 (5 bases). This CDR3 has 14 amino acids. CDR1 GTSNPN and CDR2 SVGIG come from the germline V gene (reference sequence). V lost 5 bases and J 4 bases, leaving 17 bases between the germline ends. The CDR3 reads CAWERDRMSYGYTF. The CDR3 DNA is TGTGCCTGGGAAAGAGACAGAATGTCCTATGGCTACACCTTC.

The chain carries TRBV6-1 and TRBJ1-3, with 8 positions matching TRBD1. Germline CDR1 reads MNHNS; CDR2 reads SASEGT. The CDR3 extends over 13 amino acids. The J segment lost 9 bases and the V segment lost 4 bases, leaving 5 bases of the junction unmatched. CDR3 bases: TGTGCCAGCAGTGCCACAGGGGGTAGCACCATATATTTT. Translating gives CASSATGGSTIYF.

The chain employs TRBV14 and TRBJ2-1; 8 bases align to TRBD2. Per the germline V gene, CDR1 is SGHDN and CDR2 is FVKESK. This CDR3 has 14 amino acids. V shed 9 bases, J shed 11 bases, and the junction held 15 bases outside the gene matches. CDR3 nucleotide sequence: TGTGCCAGTTCGAGAAGCGGGGGAGAAACTAAGCAGTTCTTC. It translates to CASSRSGGETKQFF.

The rearrangement joins TRBV4-2 to TRBJ2-5; 8 bases align to TRBD2. The J segment lost 2 bases and the V segment lost 1 base, leaving 9 bases of the junction unmatched. The CDR3 has 17 residues. Germline CDR1 LGHNA, CDR2 YNFKEQ. CDR3 residues: CASSQVNWASGQETQYF. CDR3 nucleotide sequence: TGTGCCAGCAGCCAAGTAAATTGGGCTAGCGGGCAAGAGACCCAGTACTTC.

This chain joins TRBV5-1 and TRBJ1-4; D gene uncertain. This CDR3 has 15 residues. V lost 2 bases to trimming and J lost 5 bases, with 13 bases between them. In germline, CDR1 is SGHRS, CDR2 YFSETQ. The CDR3 sequence is CASSLWAGRNEKLFF. The CDR3 DNA follows: TGCGCCAGCAGCTTATGGGCGGGTAGGAATGAAAAACTGTTTTTT.